Presented here are 30 T cell receptor beta chains from one specimen sequenced in a study of T cells expressing NK-cell markers. TCRdb re-called the 5' RACE reads and catalogs CDR3 proteins one per entry, DNA excluded. This table holds 500,000 or so distinct CDR3 sequences. The sample taken for sequencing was blood T cells: a sorted CD56 or NKG2C T cell subset, CD4+ or CD8+ T cells, or bulk PBMC T cells (not recorded which). The receptors come from a man aged 18 to 29 in good health.

The chain's CDR3 is CASSLLAGGPGEQFF. V is TRBV28 and J is TRBJ2-1; TCRdb's D gene call, TRBD2, goes unchecked for lack of DNA. This CDR3 is 15 amino acids long. Looked up from germline, CDR1 is MDHEN and CDR2 is SYDVKM.

The V call is TRBV10-3, the J call TRBJ2-7. Germline CDR1 ENHRY, CDR2 SYGVKD. The CDR3 is 12 amino acids. The CDR3 here is CAISGRAYEQYF.

V and J are TRBV20-1 and TRBJ2-2; lacking DNA, the TRBD2 call made by TCRdb goes unchecked. Germline assignment: CDR1 DFQATT and CDR2 SNEGSKA (reference sequence). This CDR3 region has 15 residues. CDR3 sequence: CSAWGRGGYTGELFF.

The chain recombines TRBV4-1 with TRBJ1-2; checking the TCRdb D call of TRBD1 is not possible without DNA. Germline V gene sequence: CDR1 MGHRA, CDR2 YSYEKL. This CDR3 has 15 residues. CDR3 amino acids: CASSPSGTGTTGYTF.

The rearrangement joins TRBV11-3 to TRBJ2-1; TCRdb gives TRBD2 as the D gene, but with no DNA this cannot be confirmed. Germline V gene data show CDR1 as SGHNT and CDR2 as YENEEA. The CDR3 totals 17 residues. The CDR3 loop reads CASSLRPLAGGLNEQFF.

This CDR3 is CASSLYSGEVTDTQYF. The chain employs TRBV12-3 or TRBV12-4 and TRBJ2-3; TCRdb returns TRBD1, unconfirmable since there is no DNA. The CDR3 runs 16 residues.

The CDR3 sequence is CASGLDGVYNEQFF. The chain links TRBV12-5 to TRBJ2-1. The CDR3 sequence is 14 residues long. Germline V gene sequence: CDR1 LGHNT, CDR2 FRNRAP.

The chain recombines TRBV5-5 with TRBJ2-2; TCRdb lists TRBD2, though no DNA is available to test this call. This CDR3 contains 16 residues. Germline assignment: CDR1 SGHKS and CDR2 YYEKEE (reference sequence). CDR3: CASSLGLAANTGELFF.

The gene calls are TRBV5-1 and TRBJ2-1; the TCRdb call, TRBD2, lacks DNA for checking. This CDR3 is built from 14 residues. Germline CDR1 SGHRS, CDR2 YFSETQ. CDR3 protein: CASTPFGGAHEQFF. Complete variable domain (other parts from reference TRBV5-1 and TRBJ2-1): KAGVTQTPRYLIKTRGQQVTLSCSPISGHRSVSWYQQTPGQGLQFLFEYFSETQRNKGNFPGRFSGRQFSNSRSEMNVSTLELGDSALYLCASTPFGGAHEQFFGPGTRLTVL.

The V call is TRBV5-4, the J call TRBJ2-5. The CDR3 has 12 amino acids. Germline CDR1 SGHNT, CDR2 YYREEE (reference sequence). The CDR3 sequence: CASRTGDETQYF.

The V and J genes are TRBV5-1 and TRBJ2-5; TCRdb outputs TRBD1, but without DNA this stays unchecked. The V gene's germline CDR1 is SGHRS and CDR2 YFSETQ. The CDR3 contains 16 residues. CDR3 region: CASSLEEGFPGETQYF.

The chain links TRBV30 to TRBJ2-7; the TCRdb call, TRBD1, lacks DNA for checking. Per the germline V gene, CDR1 is GTSNPN and CDR2 is SVGIG (reference sequence). This CDR3 has 13 amino acids. The CDR3: CAWSVRGGQEQYF.

This sequence joins TRBV7-6 and TRBJ2-4; the TCRdb call, TRBD1, lacks DNA for checking. The germline V gene encodes CDR1 SGHVS and CDR2 FNYEAQ. The CDR3 has 19 residues. The chain's CDR3 is CASSLGRLQARIAKNIQYF.

The V call is TRBV29-1, the J call TRBJ1-3. The CDR3 loop spans 14 amino acids. Germline V gene lookup returns CDR1 SQVTM and CDR2 ANQGSEA. CDR3: CSVSGLGVGNTIYF.

The chain employs TRBV12-3 or TRBV12-4 and TRBJ2-7; the TRBD1 assignment by TCRdb is unverifiable without DNA. The CDR3 runs 15 residues. The CDR3 here is CASSPPSGSSYEQYF.

Here the CDR3 reads CSAPIRGHEQFF. This chain links TRBV20-1 with TRBJ2-1; the TCRdb D gene call, TRBD1, has no DNA to confirm it. This CDR3 spans 12 amino acids. Per the germline V gene, CDR1 is DFQATT and CDR2 is SNEGSKA (reference sequence).

V and J are TRBV4-1 and TRBJ2-1; TCRdb names TRBD2, which stays unverified in the absence of DNA. Germline V gene lookup returns CDR1 MGHRA and CDR2 YSYEKL. This CDR3 is built from 16 residues. The CDR3 sequence: CASSQVSGLNRPTQFF.

The genes are TRBV20-1 and TRBJ2-2; checking the TCRdb D call of TRBD2 is not possible without DNA. There are 16 residues in the CDR3. Germline-derived CDR1 and CDR2 are DFQATT and SNEGSKA (reference sequence). CDR3 protein: CSARGGLAGYTGELFF.

This chain links TRBV5-1 with TRBJ2-7; TCRdb calls TRBD1, which cannot be checked without DNA. The CDR3 covers 14 residues. CDR1 is SGHRS and CDR2 is YFSETQ in the germline V gene. The CDR3 here is CASSPISDRGEQYF.

V is TRBV25-1 and J is TRBJ2-2; no DNA is available, so the TRBD2 call from TCRdb remains unchecked. The V gene's germline CDR1 is MGHDK and CDR2 SYGVNS. This CDR3 is 14 amino acids long. CDR3 residues: CASSELAGPGELFF.

The chain recombines TRBV28 with TRBJ2-4. Germline CDR1 reads MDHEN; CDR2 reads SYDVKM. The length of the CDR3 is 17 residues. The CDR3 is CASSFQETILAKNIQYF.

The rearrangement joins TRBV27 to TRBJ2-3; TCRdb selects TRBD2, and the lack of DNA leaves this call unchecked. The CDR3 has 16 amino acids. Germline CDR1 reads MNHEY; CDR2 reads SMNVEV (reference sequence). CDR3 region: CASSFLGSGSADTQYF.

The V gene is TRBV11-2, the J gene TRBJ2-1; TCRdb's D call of TRBD2 is untestable without DNA. CDR1 is SGHAT and CDR2 is FQNNGV in the germline V gene. The CDR3 contains 16 residues. The CDR3 region is CASSFSTGTSGNEQFF.

The CDR3 sequence: CASSRSGRGTDTQYF. The chain combines TRBV9 with TRBJ2-3; the D gene TCRdb calls, TRBD2, cannot be checked with no DNA. This CDR3 spans 15 amino acids. The germline V gene encodes CDR1 SGDLS and CDR2 YYNGEE.

J is TRBJ1-1 and V is TRBV5-1; TCRdb designates TRBD1, a call that cannot be tested without DNA. The CDR3 is 13 amino acids. The germline CDR1 and CDR2 sequences are SGHRS and YFSETQ. The CDR3 here is CASSLGTDNEAFF.

This chain uses TRBV3-1 with TRBJ2-1; no DNA is available, so the TRBD2 call from TCRdb remains unchecked. Germline lookup yields CDR1 LGHDT and CDR2 YNNKEL (reference sequence). The CDR3 is 15 residues long. The chain's CDR3 is CASSQDSGRVNEQFF.

This chain joins TRBV15 and TRBJ2-1; TCRdb's D call, TRBD2, is unchecked because there is no DNA. Germline lookup yields CDR1 LNHNV and CDR2 YYDKDF (reference sequence). There are 17 residues in the CDR3. The CDR3 sequence is CATSRDRVLGTYNEQFF.

The chain has TRBV12-3 or TRBV12-4 and TRBJ1-5; TCRdb picks TRBD1, but there is no DNA to check that call. The CDR3 extends over 15 amino acids. The CDR3 reads CASSLERGQNQPQHF.

The gene calls are TRBV4-1 and TRBJ2-1; TCRdb proposes TRBD2, but this gene call is untestable without DNA. The CDR3 runs 19 residues. The germline V gene has CDR1 MGHRA and CDR2 YSYEKL. This CDR3 is CASSQGSVEAGSSPNEQFF.

The chain employs TRBV9 and TRBJ1-1; checking the TCRdb D call of TRBD1 is not possible without DNA. The CDR3 sequence is 12 residues long. Germline lookup yields CDR1 SGDLS and CDR2 YYNGEE. The CDR3: CASSVGATEAFF.